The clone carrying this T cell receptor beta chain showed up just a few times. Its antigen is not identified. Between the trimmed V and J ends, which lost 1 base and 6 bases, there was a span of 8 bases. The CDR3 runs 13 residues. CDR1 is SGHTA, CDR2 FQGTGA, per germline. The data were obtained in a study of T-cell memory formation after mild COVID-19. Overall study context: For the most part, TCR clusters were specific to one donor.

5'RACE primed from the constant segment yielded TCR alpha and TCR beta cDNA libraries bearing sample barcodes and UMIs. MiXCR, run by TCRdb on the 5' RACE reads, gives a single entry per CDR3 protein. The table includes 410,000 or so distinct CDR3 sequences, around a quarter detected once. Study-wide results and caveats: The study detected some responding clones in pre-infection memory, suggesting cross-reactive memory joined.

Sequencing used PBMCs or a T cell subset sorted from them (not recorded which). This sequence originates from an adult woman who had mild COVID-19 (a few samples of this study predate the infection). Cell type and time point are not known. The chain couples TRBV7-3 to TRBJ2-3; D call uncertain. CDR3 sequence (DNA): TGTGCCAGCAGCTTAAACGGTTTGGATACGCAGTATTTT. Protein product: CASSLNGLDTQYF.